Given below is one T cell receptor beta chain in context. This sample was included in a study of blood T cell repertoires in COVID-19. Self-reported history from a screening survey and questionnaire set each donor's cohort. Two consecutive negative NP/OP PCR tests, clearance, or resolved symptoms defined Cohort 3 recovery. Profiling relied on immunoSEQ multiplex PCR, and the TCRdb table lists in-frame clones only, not all of them. Here the sample spans hundreds of thousands of clones, around 87% being singletons. After removal of 1 base from V and 4 bases from J, the junction contained 9 bases not matched to a gene. The CDR3 is made up of 17 amino acids. The germline V gene has CDR1 SGHVS and CDR2 FNYEAQ.

The V gene is TRBV7-6, the J gene TRBJ2-3; 9 nucleotides line up with TRBD2. The sample comprised PBMCs or T cells enriched from blood (not recorded which). This clonotype was sampled from a woman between 50 and 59 years old who had recovered from COVID-19. The CDR3 sequence: CASSLVGGLAGPDTQYF. CDR3 DNA sequence: TGTGCCAGCAGCTTAGTAGGGGGTCTAGCGGGACCAGATACGCAGTATTTT.